Sequencing of this T cell receptor beta chain was carried out in a study of OX40 agonist ivuxolimab in advanced cancers. The assay was immunoSEQ multiplex PCR, and TCRdb's table has in-frame clones only and misses some. Among around 60,000 clones listed, around 79% were seen once. With regard to this clone: Its antigen is still unknown.

Systemic immunosuppression or autoimmune disease history was grounds to exclude patients. V was clipped by 4 bases and J by 4 bases; unmatched bases: 13. Germline CDR1 SGDLS, CDR2 YYNGEE. The CDR3 has 17 amino acids. Findings and caveats of the study: Among some nonresponders, normalized T-cell clonal expansion was also low. CD8+ T cells showed, on average, more clonal expansion than CD4+ cells. Some of the lowest clonal expansion was seen in partial responders at 0.1-3.0 mg/kg.

This receptor was obtained from an adult with an advanced solid tumor such as melanoma, head and neck, liver or kidney cancer. This chain joins TRBV9 and TRBJ2-2; 7 bases map to TRBD1. The sequencing used CD4+ or CD8+ T cells sorted from blood, collected in a trial of the OX40 agonist ivuxolimab. This chain's CDR3 is CASSYRDRPGGTGELFF. The CDR3, as DNA: TGTGCCAGCAGCTACCGGGACAGACCAGGAGGCACCGGGGAGCTGTTTTTT.